This T cell receptor (beta chain) was obtained from a study of blood T cells in healthy people across ages (dated by TCRdb to the mid-2010s). Looking at the study overall: In model experiments, roughly one uniquely barcoded TCR beta cDNA molecule per two T cells was captured by template switching. Using the same blood draw, the study looked at two additional independent replicas of 1 million unique cDNA reads for two donors, one aged 18 to 30 and the other aged 80 or older. Donors were grouped into four age groups: young (average approximately 16 years), middle-aged (roughly 37), aged (about 60) and long-lived (over 80). To avoid experimental bias, donors of different ages were spread randomly across the sequencing lanes. To track age-related changes in TCR beta repertoire diversity, the study relied on deep sequencing normalized with unique cDNA molecular identifiers. The investigation overall reported the following: Estimates of total diversity based on one million sequenced T cells were considered lower bounds and underestimates. Compared with the aged group, the long-lived group had more naive CD4+ T cells, fewer expanded clones and increased TCR diversity, a pattern suggesting age selection. The CMV infection status of donors was not known, potentially confounding age-related changes in expanded clonotypes. As age increased, observed TCR beta diversity per million T cells dropped in a roughly linear way, and a significant reduction was already evident by age around 41. Observed TCR beta diversity correlated strongly with the percentage of naive T cells measured by flow cytometry. Because profiling used bulk unsorted PBMCs, naive and antigen-experienced compartments could not be compared conclusively.

V lost 2 bases and J lost 4 bases; the stretch between them is 21 bases long. There are 17 amino acids in the CDR3, from cysteine to phenylalanine inclusive. The sequence is cut down to CDR3 DNA, 51 bases in frame from base 1. The germline V gene encodes CDR1 MGHRA and CDR2 YSYEKL. Donors were 30 to 45 systemically healthy Caucasian individuals from Russia aged about 6 to 100 years. Roughly 10 milliliters of peripheral blood were collected from each donor into EDTA-treated Vacutainer tubes. Ficoll-Paque density-gradient centrifugation was used to isolate PBMCs, with at least 6 million per sample. Trizol reagent was used to extract total RNA from PBMCs, with at least 5 micrograms per sample. For every donor, flow cytometry on a PBMC aliquot measured the percentage of naive CD45RAhigh/CD27high T cells. This clonotype was counted between two and nine times. Its cognate antigen has yet to be identified. No quality values exist for individual bases; no much larger clone is one base distant.

Libraries came from 5' RACE. The run used an Illumina HiSeq 2500. A second PCR of about 6 to 11 cycles was run with a J-beta primer mix and a sample-barcoded 5' primer. A template-switch 5' adaptor carrying 12 random nucleotides introduced a unique molecular identifier onto each TCR beta cDNA molecule. Each sample yielded at least 2.5 million CDR3-containing paired-end reads. All of the RNA was converted into first-strand cDNA using the Mint cDNA synthesis kit, with a TRBC-specific oligonucleotide serving as the primer. After uracil-DNA glycosylase treatment, a first 18-cycle PCR used universal primers M1SS and BC2_uni_R on all cDNA. In the authors' own workflow: For normalization, 1 million high-quality reads were randomly selected from each sample, with every read carrying a distinct molecular identifier. Reads sharing molecular identifiers were discarded rather than binned into consensus sequences. MiTCR, run with a Q25 quality threshold and the strictest error-elimination algorithm, handled CDR3 identification, clonotype clustering and error correction. Lower-bound total TCR beta diversity was estimated with a nonparametric unseen species model using Euler transformation. TCRdb itself trimmed the public reads at Q25 with fastp, ran MiXCR and retained productive beta chains. Rows are combined by CDR3 protein, so each entry shows the most common genes and DNA. Clone size and V and J calls follow TCRdb, not the original study. A total of around 1,500,000 distinct CDR3 sequences appear in this sample, approximately 42% of them only once. The ten largest clones add up to 7% to 9% of the sample.

The source of this sequence is a woman between 18 and 29 years old in good health. The chain was built from TRBV4-1 and TRBJ2-7; the D gene could be either TRBD1 or TRBD2, each agreeing at 5 bases. The sequencing input was blood. The CDR3 reads CASSQKGARDAQYEQYF. The nucleotide sequence is given as TGCGCCAGCAGCCAAAAGGGAGCCCGGGACGCCCAGTACGAGCAGTACTTC.